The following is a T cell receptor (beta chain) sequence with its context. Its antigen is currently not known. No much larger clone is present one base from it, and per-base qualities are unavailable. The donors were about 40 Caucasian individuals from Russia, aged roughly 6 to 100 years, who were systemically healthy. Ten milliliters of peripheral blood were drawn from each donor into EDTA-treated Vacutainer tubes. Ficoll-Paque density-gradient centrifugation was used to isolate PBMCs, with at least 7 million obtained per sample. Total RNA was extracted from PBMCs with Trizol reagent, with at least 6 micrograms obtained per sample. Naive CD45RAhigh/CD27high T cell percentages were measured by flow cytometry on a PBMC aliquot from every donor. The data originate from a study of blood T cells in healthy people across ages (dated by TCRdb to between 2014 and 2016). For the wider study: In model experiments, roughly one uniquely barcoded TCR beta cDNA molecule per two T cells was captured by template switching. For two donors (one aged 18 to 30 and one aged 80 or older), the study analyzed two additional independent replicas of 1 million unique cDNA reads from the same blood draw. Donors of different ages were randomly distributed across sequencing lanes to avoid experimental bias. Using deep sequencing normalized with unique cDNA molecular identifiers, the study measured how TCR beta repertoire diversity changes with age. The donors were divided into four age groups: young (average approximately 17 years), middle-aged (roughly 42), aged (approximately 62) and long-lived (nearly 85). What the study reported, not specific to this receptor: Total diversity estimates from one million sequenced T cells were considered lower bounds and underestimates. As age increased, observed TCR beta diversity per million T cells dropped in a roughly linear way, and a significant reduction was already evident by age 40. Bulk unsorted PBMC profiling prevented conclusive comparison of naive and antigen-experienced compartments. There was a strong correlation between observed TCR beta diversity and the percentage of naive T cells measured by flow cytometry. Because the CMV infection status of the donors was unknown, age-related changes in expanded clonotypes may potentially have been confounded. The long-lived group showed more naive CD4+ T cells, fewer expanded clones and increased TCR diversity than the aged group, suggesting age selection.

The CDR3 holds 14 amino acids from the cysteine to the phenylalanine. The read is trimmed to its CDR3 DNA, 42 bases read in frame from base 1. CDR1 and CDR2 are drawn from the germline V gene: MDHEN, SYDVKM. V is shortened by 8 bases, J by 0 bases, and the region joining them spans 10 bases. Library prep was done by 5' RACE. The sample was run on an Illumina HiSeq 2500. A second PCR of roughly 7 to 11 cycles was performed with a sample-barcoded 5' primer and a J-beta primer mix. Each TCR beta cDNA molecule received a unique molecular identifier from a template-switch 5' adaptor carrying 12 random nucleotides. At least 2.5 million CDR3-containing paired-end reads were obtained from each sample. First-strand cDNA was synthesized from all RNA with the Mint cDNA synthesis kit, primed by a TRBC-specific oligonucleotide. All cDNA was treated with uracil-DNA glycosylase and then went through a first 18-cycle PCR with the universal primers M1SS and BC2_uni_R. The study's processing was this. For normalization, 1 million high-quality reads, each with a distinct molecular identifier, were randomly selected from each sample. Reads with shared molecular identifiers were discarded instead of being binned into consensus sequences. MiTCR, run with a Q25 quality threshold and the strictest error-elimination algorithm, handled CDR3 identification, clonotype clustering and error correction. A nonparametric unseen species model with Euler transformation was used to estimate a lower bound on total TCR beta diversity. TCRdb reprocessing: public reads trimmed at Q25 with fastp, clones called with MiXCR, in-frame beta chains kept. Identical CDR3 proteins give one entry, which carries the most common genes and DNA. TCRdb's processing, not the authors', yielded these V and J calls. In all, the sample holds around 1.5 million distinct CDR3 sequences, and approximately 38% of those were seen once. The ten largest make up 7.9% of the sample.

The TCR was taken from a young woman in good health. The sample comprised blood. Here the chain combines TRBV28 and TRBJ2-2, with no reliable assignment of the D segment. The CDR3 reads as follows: CASDTYANTGELFF. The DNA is TGTGCCAGCGACACATACGCGAACACCGGGGAGCTGTTTTTT.